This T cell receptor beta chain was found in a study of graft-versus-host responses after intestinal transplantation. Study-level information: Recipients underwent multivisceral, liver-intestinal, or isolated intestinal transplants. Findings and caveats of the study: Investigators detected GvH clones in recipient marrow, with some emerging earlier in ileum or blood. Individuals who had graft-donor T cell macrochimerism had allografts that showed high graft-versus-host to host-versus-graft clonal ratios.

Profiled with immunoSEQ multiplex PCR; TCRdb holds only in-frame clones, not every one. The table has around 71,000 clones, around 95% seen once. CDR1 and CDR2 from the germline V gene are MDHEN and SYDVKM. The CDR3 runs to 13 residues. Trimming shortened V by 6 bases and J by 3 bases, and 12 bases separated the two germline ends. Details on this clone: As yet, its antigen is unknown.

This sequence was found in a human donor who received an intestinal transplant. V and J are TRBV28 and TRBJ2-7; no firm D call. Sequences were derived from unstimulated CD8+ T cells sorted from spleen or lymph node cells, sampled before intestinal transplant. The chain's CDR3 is CASSEPFYYEQYF. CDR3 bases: TGTGCCAGCAGCGAACCTTTTTACTACGAGCAGTACTTC.